This section outlines one TCR beta chain sequence together with its context. Antigen: not known. Assay used: immunoSEQ multiplex PCR; TCRdb lists only in-frame clones, some missing. The data contain some 250,000 clones, approximately 94% of them singletons. The data were obtained in a study of T cell responses to AZD1222 COVID-19 vaccine. Study-wide findings and caveats: In the spike-specific TCR repertoire, nearly half reportedly target unmutated variant regions. Without day 14 samples, only post-peak T cell repertoires were studied.

The CDR3 has 14 residues. Germline V gives CDR1 KGHSH, CDR2 LQKENI. V lost 10 bases to trimming and J lost 0 bases; unmatched junction nucleotides: 5. The material sequenced was peripheral blood, taken 28 days after the second AZD1222 dose. This chain connects TRBV18 to TRBJ2-2; TRBD1 agrees at 7 bases. This sequence originates from an adult who received the AZD1222 COVID-19 vaccine. The CDR3 here is CATRGQSNTGELFF. Written as DNA, the CDR3 is TGTGCCACCAGGGGACAGTCGAACACCGGGGAGCTGTTTTTT.